Below, one TCR beta chain is given with its context. There are 10 residues in the CDR3. Germline CDR1 and CDR2: WSHSY and SAAADI. This sample was taken from a study of blood T cell repertoires in COVID-19. For the study at large: Acute and convalescent COVID-19 specimens originated in the United States, Italy and Spain. Sample material is recorded as cDNA or gDNA derived from T cells, B-cell-depleted T cells, or PBMCs.

As handled by the study authors: Using reference gene primer amplification, nucleated cell counts were estimated. The protocol was immunoSEQ multiplex PCR, while the TCRdb copy is restricted to in-frame clones and leaves out a portion. The V and J calls and the clone size are those of that table, but D and trimming were determined from the DNA. The sample carries about 130,000 clones, around 70% recorded once. The chain is built from TRBV10-2 and TRBJ1-2; D might be TRBD1 (6 bases). The specimen was peripheral blood. The receptor was derived from a man aged 55 to 70 with acute or convalescent COVID-19. Here the CDR3 reads CATGLDGYTF. The CDR3 DNA follows: TGCGCGACAGGTTTGGATGGCTACACCTTC.